The source of this T cell receptor beta chain is a study of blood T cell repertoires in COVID-19. Whole-study context: The study drew acute and convalescent COVID-19 samples from the United States, Italy and Spain.

Original analysis: Nucleated cell counts were estimated from reference gene primer amplification. Here immunoSEQ multiplex PCR was the method, and the copy in TCRdb shows in-frame clones only, minus some. V, J and clone size reflect that table, while D and trimming were determined from the DNA. The sample yields roughly 350,000 clones, 80% to 90% seen once. The CDR3 sequence is 15 residues long. V lost 4 bases, J lost 4 bases, and 11 bases stayed unmatched. Germline V gene data show CDR1 as SGHRS and CDR2 as YFSETQ. The specimen was peripheral blood. The chain uses TRBV5-1 and TRBJ2-7; 7 bases are shared with TRBD1. The source is a woman in her twenties or thirties with COVID-19, enrolled during active disease. The CDR3 here is CASSVTGATVYEQYF. The DNA of the CDR3 is TGCGCCAGCAGCGTCACAGGGGCTACCGTTTACGAGCAGTACTTC.